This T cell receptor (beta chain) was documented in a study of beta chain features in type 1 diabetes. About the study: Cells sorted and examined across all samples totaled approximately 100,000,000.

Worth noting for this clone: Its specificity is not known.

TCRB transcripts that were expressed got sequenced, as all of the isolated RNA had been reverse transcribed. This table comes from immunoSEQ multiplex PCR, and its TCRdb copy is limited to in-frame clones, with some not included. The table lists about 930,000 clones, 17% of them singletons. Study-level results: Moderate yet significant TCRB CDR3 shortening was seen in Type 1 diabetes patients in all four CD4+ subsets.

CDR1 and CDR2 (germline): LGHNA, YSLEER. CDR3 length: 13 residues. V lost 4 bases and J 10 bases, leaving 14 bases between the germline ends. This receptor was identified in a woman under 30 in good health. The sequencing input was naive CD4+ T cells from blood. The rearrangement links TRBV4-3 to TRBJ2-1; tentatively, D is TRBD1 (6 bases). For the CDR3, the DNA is TGCGCCAGCAGCCCTACTCGAGGACAGGAGCAGTTCTTC. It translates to CASSPTRGQEQFF.